The subject of this entry is one TCR beta chain. Its target is unknown. The PCR was carried out with 60 Vbeta primers and 13 Jbeta primers. The protocol was immunoSEQ multiplex PCR, while the TCRdb copy is restricted to in-frame clones and leaves out a portion. The sample table sets out 150,000 or so clones. The sample originates from a study of cytomegalovirus exposure and HLA in healthy donors. Findings of the study overall: The study flagged 150 to 200 TCR beta chains as cytomegalovirus-associated. It is likely that the observed cluster of highly shared sequence variants was a sequencing artifact.

The V and J ends lost 6 bases and 5 bases respectively, with 7 bases between them. The CDR3 totals 11 residues. Germline V CDR1 and CDR2: SGHAT, FQNNGV. Material for sequencing was PBMCs. The chain carries TRBV11-2 and TRBJ2-5; D is unclear. The TCR originated in a woman aged 18-30 years in good health and CMV-seronegative. The CDR3 bases are TGTGCCAGCAGAGTCGGGGAGACCCAGTACTTC. Its translation is CASRVGETQYF.